The clone carrying this T cell receptor (beta chain) was seen ten or more times. Deletions cut 8 bases from V and 9 bases from J, with 26 bases between. CDR3 length: 16 residues. TCRdb independently ran MiXCR on the RT-PCR reads; one entry per CDR3 protein. Of around 700,000 distinct CDR3 sequences listed, 13% to 15% were seen once; the top ten hold roughly 3.9%. The receptor was isolated from a female donor in good health, serving as a healthy control. Material for sequencing was memory CD4+ T cells from blood. The gene calls are TRBV12-3 or TRBV12-4 and TRBJ2-1; D may be TRBD2 (6 bases). CDR3 nucleotide sequence: TGTGCCAGCCGACCACCCGGGGCTAGCTACGGGGGTGAGCAGTTCTTC. Residues: CASRPPGASYGGEQFF.